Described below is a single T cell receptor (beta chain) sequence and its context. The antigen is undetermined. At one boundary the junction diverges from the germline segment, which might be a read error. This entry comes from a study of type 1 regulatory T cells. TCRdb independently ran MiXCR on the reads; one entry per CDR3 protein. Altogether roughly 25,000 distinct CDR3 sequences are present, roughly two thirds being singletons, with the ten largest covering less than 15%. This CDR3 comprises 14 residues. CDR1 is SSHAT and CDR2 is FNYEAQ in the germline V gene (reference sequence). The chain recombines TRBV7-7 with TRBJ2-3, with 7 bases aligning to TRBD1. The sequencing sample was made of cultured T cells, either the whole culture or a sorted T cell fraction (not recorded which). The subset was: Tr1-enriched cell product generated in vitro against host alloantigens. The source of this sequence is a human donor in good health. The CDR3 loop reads CASSQDRRTDTQYF. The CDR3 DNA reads TGTGCTAGCAGCCAGGACAGGAGGACAGATACGCAGTATTTT.